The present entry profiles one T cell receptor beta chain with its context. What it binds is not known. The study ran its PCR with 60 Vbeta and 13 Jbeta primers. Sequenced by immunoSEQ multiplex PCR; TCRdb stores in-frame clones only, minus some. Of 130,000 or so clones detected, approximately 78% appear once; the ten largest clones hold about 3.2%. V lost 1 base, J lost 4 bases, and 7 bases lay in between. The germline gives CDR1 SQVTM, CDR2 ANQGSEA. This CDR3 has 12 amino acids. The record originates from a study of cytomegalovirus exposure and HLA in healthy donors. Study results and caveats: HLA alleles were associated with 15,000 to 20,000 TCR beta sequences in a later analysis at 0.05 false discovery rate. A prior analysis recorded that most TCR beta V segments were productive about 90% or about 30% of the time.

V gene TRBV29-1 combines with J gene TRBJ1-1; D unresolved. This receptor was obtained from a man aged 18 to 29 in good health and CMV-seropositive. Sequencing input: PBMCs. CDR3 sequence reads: CSVEGSGTEAFF. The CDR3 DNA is TGCAGCGTTGAAGGGAGTGGCACTGAAGCTTTCTTT.